The sequence of this T cell receptor beta chain was determined in a study of blood T cell repertoires in COVID-19. Study context: Samples of COVID-19 (acute and convalescent) were obtained from the United States, Italy and Spain. PBMCs, B-cell-depleted T cells, or T cells were the source of the cDNA or gDNA that made up the material.

The CDR3 extends over 16 amino acids. The germline CDR1 and CDR2 sequences are MDHEN and SYDVKM. Germline trimming cut 6 bases from V and 7 bases from J; bases unmatched to any gene: 12. TCRdb keeps only in-frame clones here, not all; method: immunoSEQ multiplex PCR. The data show 90,000 to 130,000 clones, around nine tenths seen once. The material sequenced was peripheral blood. The chain recombines TRBV28 with TRBJ2-1; 10 bases agree with TRBD1. The source of this sequence is a woman aged 50 to 60 with acute or convalescent COVID-19. CDR3 sequence reads: CASSNLPGQGKNEQFF. In nucleotides, the CDR3 is TGTGCCAGCAGCAACCTCCCGGGACAGGGGAAAAATGAGCAGTTCTTC.